This is a list of T cell receptor beta chains from one sample in a study of shared clonotypes between healthy human individuals. Here immunoSEQ multiplex PCR was the method, and the copy in TCRdb shows in-frame clones only, minus some. The table has around 1,000,000 clones, roughly 80% seen once. Sequencing was carried out using memory CD4+ T cells from PBMCs. The receptors were sampled from a man between 18 and 29 years old in good health. Some clones in this sample may be carry-over from other donors' samples. The CDR3 runs from the conserved cysteine through the conserved F or W. D genes are given only for firm matches. Some rows have no size entry. The others give once, few or many, or a class for an expanded clone.

CDR3 DNA: TGTGCCAGCAGCTTAGATATAGGGACAGGGGGCTTAACAGATACGCAGTATTTT; CDR3 protein: CASSLDIGTGGLTDTQYF; D gene: TRBD1; V gene: TRBV11-2; clone size: NA; J gene: TRBJ2-3
CDR3 DNA: TGCAGCGTGGGGACCTACGGGACAGGGGATGAAAAACTGTTTTTT; CDR3 protein: CSVGTYGTGDEKLFF; D gene: TRBD1; V gene: TRBV29-1; clone size: NA; J gene: TRBJ1-4
CDR3 DNA: TGTGCCAGCAGCTGGGACAAATACGAGCAGTACTTC; CDR3 protein: CASSWDKYEQYF; D gene: NA; V gene: TRBV2; clone size: NA; J gene: TRBJ2-7
CDR3 DNA: TGTGCCAGCAGCGCCCCATCGAACACCGGGGAGCTGTTTTTT; CDR3 protein: CASSAPSNTGELFF; D gene: NA; V gene: TRBV9; clone size: NA; J gene: TRBJ2-2
CDR3 DNA: TGTGCCAGCTCACCAGGGCAGGTTGGAACTGAAGCTTTCTTT; CDR3 protein: CASSPGQVGTEAFF; D gene: NA; V gene: TRBV18; clone size: NA; J gene: TRBJ1-1
CDR3 DNA: TGTGCCAGCAGCCCAAGAGGGACAGGGGGTGCAGATACGCAGTATTTT; CDR3 protein: CASSPRGTGGADTQYF; D gene: TRBD1; V gene: TRBV5-5; clone size: NA; J gene: TRBJ2-3
CDR3 DNA: TGCAGCGTTGAAGATCGTGGAAATGCATACGAGCAGTACTTC; CDR3 protein: CSVEDRGNAYEQYF; D gene: NA; V gene: TRBV29-1; clone size: once; J gene: TRBJ2-7
CDR3 DNA: TGTGCCAGCAGCTTAGGGACAGGTGGGGAAGAGACCCAGTACTTC; CDR3 protein: CASSLGTGGEETQYF; D gene: TRBD1; V gene: TRBV7-6; clone size: NA; J gene: TRBJ2-5
CDR3 DNA: TGTGCCAGCAGCCCCTCGTGGGACAGGGCTGAAGCTTTCTTT; CDR3 protein: CASSPSWDRAEAFF; D gene: TRBD1; V gene: TRBV7-9; clone size: NA; J gene: TRBJ1-1
CDR3 DNA: TGCGCCAGCAGCTACCATTATGAGCAGTTCTTC; CDR3 protein: CASSYHYEQFF; D gene: NA; V gene: TRBV5-1; clone size: NA; J gene: TRBJ2-1
CDR3 DNA: TGTGCCATCAGTTTGCAGGGGGGCTATGGCTACACCTTC; CDR3 protein: CAISLQGGYGYTF; D gene: TRBD1; V gene: TRBV10-3; clone size: NA; J gene: TRBJ1-2
CDR3 DNA: TGCGCCAGCAGCTTATTCGGGACAGGGATCAGTGCAGATACGCAGTATTTT; CDR3 protein: CASSLFGTGISADTQYF; D gene: TRBD1; V gene: TRBV5-1; clone size: once; J gene: TRBJ2-3
CDR3 DNA: TGTGCCAGCAGTCGCCCACTAGCGGGAGCCCACGAGCAGTACTTC; CDR3 protein: CASSRPLAGAHEQYF; D gene: TRBD2; V gene: TRBV28; clone size: few; J gene: TRBJ2-7
CDR3 DNA: TGTGCCAGCTCACCAGACAGTTATTACACTGAAGCTTTCTTT; CDR3 protein: CASSPDSYYTEAFF; D gene: NA; V gene: TRBV18; clone size: NA; J gene: TRBJ1-1
CDR3 DNA: TGTGCCAGTAGCCAGGGACTAGCGCTGATACGTTCTGAGCAGTTCTTC; CDR3 protein: CASSQGLALIRSEQFF; D gene: TRBD2; V gene: TRBV19; clone size: once; J gene: TRBJ2-1
CDR3 DNA: TGTGCCAGCAGCGTAGAGGGGGCGCCTGGAAACACCATATATTTT; CDR3 protein: CASSVEGAPGNTIYF; D gene: TRBD1; V gene: TRBV9; clone size: NA; J gene: TRBJ1-3
CDR3 DNA: TGCGCCAGCAGCTCGGAGACAGGGGGCAGGGCTGAAGCTTTCTTT; CDR3 protein: CASSSETGGRAEAFF; D gene: TRBD1; V gene: TRBV5-1; clone size: few; J gene: TRBJ1-1
CDR3 DNA: TGTGCCAGCCTATACGCGATTTCAGGCAATCAGCCCCAGCATTTT; CDR3 protein: CASLYAISGNQPQHF; D gene: NA; V gene: TRBV28; clone size: NA; J gene: TRBJ1-5
CDR3 DNA: TGTGCCAGCAGCAGATTTGCGAGCACCTACAATGAGCAGTTCTTC; CDR3 protein: CASSRFASTYNEQFF; D gene: NA; V gene: TRBV5-4; clone size: NA; J gene: TRBJ2-1
CDR3 DNA: TGCGCCAGCAGCTTTGTGGGGCACACTGAAGCTTTCTTT; CDR3 protein: CASSFVGHTEAFF; D gene: NA; V gene: TRBV5-1; clone size: NA; J gene: TRBJ1-1
CDR3 DNA: TGTGCCAGCAGCGTCGGATACAATGAGCAGTTCTTC; CDR3 protein: CASSVGYNEQFF; D gene: NA; V gene: TRBV7-3; clone size: once; J gene: TRBJ2-1
CDR3 DNA: TGTGCCAGCAGCTTGGCCGGGGATACGCAGTATTTT; CDR3 protein: CASSLAGDTQYF; D gene: NA; V gene: TRBV5-5; clone size: NA; J gene: TRBJ2-3
CDR3 DNA: TGTGCCAGCAGTTCCGCTAGCGGTTACGAGCAGTACTTC; CDR3 protein: CASSSASGYEQYF; D gene: TRBD2; V gene: TRBV5-4; clone size: NA; J gene: TRBJ2-7
CDR3 DNA: TGTGCTAGTGGACAATCCGCTAGCACCGGGGAGCTGTTTTTT; CDR3 protein: CASGQSASTGELFF; D gene: NA; V gene: TRBV12-5; clone size: NA; J gene: TRBJ2-2
CDR3 DNA: TGTGCCACCGTAGGACAGGGGGCCGTAAGGGAGCAGTTCTTC; CDR3 protein: CATVGQGAVREQFF; D gene: TRBD1; V gene: TRBV6-1; clone size: NA; J gene: TRBJ2-1
CDR3 DNA: TGCGCCAGCAGCCAAGCCGACGGGCAGGGCGGGGGGTACGGATATGGCTACACCTTC; CDR3 protein: CASSQADGQGGGYGYGYTF; D gene: NA; V gene: TRBV4-1; clone size: NA; J gene: TRBJ1-2
CDR3 DNA: TGTGCCAGCAGTTTAGAGGGACTCCTTGAAGGTGAAGCTTTCTTT; CDR3 protein: CASSLEGLLEGEAFF; D gene: NA; V gene: TRBV27; clone size: NA; J gene: TRBJ1-1
CDR3 DNA: TGCGCCAGCAGTGAGGGACATAACACTGAAGCTTTCTTT; CDR3 protein: CASSEGHNTEAFF; D gene: NA; V gene: TRBV4-1; clone size: NA; J gene: TRBJ1-1
CDR3 DNA: TGCAGCGCTACTATGTCCGGGGCCGCGGTCGAGCAGTACTTC; CDR3 protein: CSATMSGAAVEQYF; D gene: NA; V gene: TRBV29-1; clone size: NA; J gene: TRBJ2-7
CDR3 DNA: TGTGCCAGCAGATGGGACAGGGACTCCTACGAGCAGTACTTC; CDR3 protein: CASRWDRDSYEQYF; D gene: TRBD1; V gene: TRBV2; clone size: NA; J gene: TRBJ2-7
CDR3 DNA: TGCAGCGTTGTGGACGATTGGGGAGCCGGGGAGCTGTTTTTT; CDR3 protein: CSVVDDWGAGELFF; D gene: NA; V gene: TRBV29-1; clone size: NA; J gene: TRBJ2-2
CDR3 DNA: TGCGCCAGCAGCCAAGGCCGACTAGCGGGGCAAGAGACCCAGTACTTC; CDR3 protein: CASSQGRLAGQETQYF; D gene: TRBD2; V gene: TRBV4-1; clone size: NA; J gene: TRBJ2-5
CDR3 DNA: TGTGCCAGCAGGCGGGATGAAAAACTGTTTTTT; CDR3 protein: CASRRDEKLFF; D gene: NA; V gene: TRBV6-5; clone size: NA; J gene: TRBJ1-4
CDR3 DNA: TGCGCCAGCAGCGAGACCGGGACTAGCGGGAGTGAGACCCAGTACTTC; CDR3 protein: CASSETGTSGSETQYF; D gene: TRBD2; V gene: TRBV5-1; clone size: NA; J gene: TRBJ2-5
CDR3 DNA: TGTGCCAGCAGCTTAGCGCTAGCGGGAGGACACAATGAGCAGTTCTTC; CDR3 protein: CASSLALAGGHNEQFF; D gene: TRBD2; V gene: TRBV7-9; clone size: once; J gene: TRBJ2-1
CDR3 DNA: TGTGCCACCAGCAGAGCAGGGCCTGGAAACACCATATATTTT; CDR3 protein: CATSRAGPGNTIYF; D gene: NA; V gene: TRBV15; clone size: NA; J gene: TRBJ1-3
CDR3 DNA: TGTGCCAGCAGCCGATTCGAGGTAGGGAACACTGAAGCTTTCTTT; CDR3 protein: CASSRFEVGNTEAFF; D gene: NA; V gene: TRBV7-9; clone size: NA; J gene: TRBJ1-1
CDR3 DNA: TGTGCCAGCAGCCTACCGGGACTAGCGGGAGTGGGTGAGCAGTTCTTC; CDR3 protein: CASSLPGLAGVGEQFF; D gene: TRBD2; V gene: TRBV11-3; clone size: NA; J gene: TRBJ2-1
CDR3 DNA: TGTGCCACCAGCAGAGGGACTGAGAGTGAGCAGTTCTTC; CDR3 protein: CATSRGTESEQFF; D gene: NA; V gene: TRBV15; clone size: many; J gene: TRBJ2-1
CDR3 DNA: TGTGCCAGCAGACGGGCGGGACTAATAGAAACCCAGTACTTC; CDR3 protein: CASRRAGLIETQYF; D gene: TRBD2; V gene: TRBV27; clone size: NA; J gene: TRBJ2-5
CDR3 DNA: TGTGCCACCAGCAGAGGGCCGAGCGGGAGGGCCTTGAAGACCCAGTACTTC; CDR3 protein: CATSRGPSGRALKTQYF; D gene: TRBD2; V gene: TRBV15; clone size: NA; J gene: TRBJ2-5
CDR3 DNA: TGTGCCAGCAGCCTCAGGTCGGGACCGTTAATCTATGGCTACACCTTC; CDR3 protein: CASSLRSGPLIYGYTF; D gene: NA; V gene: TRBV11-2; clone size: NA; J gene: TRBJ1-2
CDR3 DNA: TGTGCCACCAGCAGTGCAGTTTTGGGGGAGAAGGTGTACGAGCAGTACTTC; CDR3 protein: CATSSAVLGEKVYEQYF; D gene: NA; V gene: TRBV15; clone size: NA; J gene: TRBJ2-7
CDR3 DNA: TGTGCCAGCACGGACGGGCAGGGGGTGTTAGGGCAGTACTTC; CDR3 protein: CASTDGQGVLGQYF; D gene: TRBD1; V gene: TRBV6-1; clone size: NA; J gene: TRBJ2-7
CDR3 DNA: TGTGCCAGCACCCTCCGACTAGCGGGAGGTTATACGCAGTATTTT; CDR3 protein: CASTLRLAGGYTQYF; D gene: TRBD2; V gene: TRBV27; clone size: NA; J gene: TRBJ2-3
CDR3 DNA: TGCGCCAGCAGCTTGGGACTCACTTGGGACTCCTACGAGCAGTACTTC; CDR3 protein: CASSLGLTWDSYEQYF; D gene: NA; V gene: TRBV5-1; clone size: NA; J gene: TRBJ2-7
CDR3 DNA: TGTGCCAGCACCGGGACGGTTAGCACAGATACGCAGTATTTT; CDR3 protein: CASTGTVSTDTQYF; D gene: NA; V gene: TRBV2; clone size: NA; J gene: TRBJ2-3
CDR3 DNA: TGCGCCAGCAGCTTGGGAGCGGGGTCATCGGAGACCCAGTACTTC; CDR3 protein: CASSLGAGSSETQYF; D gene: TRBD2; V gene: TRBV5-1; clone size: NA; J gene: TRBJ2-5
CDR3 DNA: TGCGCCAGCAGTTTACCGTGGAAGCTGGGAACCTCCTACGAGCAGTACTTC; CDR3 protein: CASSLPWKLGTSYEQYF; D gene: NA; V gene: TRBV28; clone size: NA; J gene: TRBJ2-7
CDR3 DNA: TGTGCCATCAGTGAGAGGGGGGCGGTGAACACTGAAGCTTTCTTT; CDR3 protein: CAISERGAVNTEAFF; D gene: NA; V gene: TRBV10-3; clone size: NA; J gene: TRBJ1-1
CDR3 DNA: TGTGCCAGCAGCCCCGGGACTAGCGGGAGTCGGACAGATACGCAGTATTTT; CDR3 protein: CASSPGTSGSRTDTQYF; D gene: TRBD2; V gene: TRBV11-2; clone size: NA; J gene: TRBJ2-3
CDR3 DNA: TGTGCCAGCAGCTTCATAGCAGCCGAGCAGTACTTC; CDR3 protein: CASSFIAAEQYF; D gene: NA; V gene: TRBV7-8; clone size: NA; J gene: TRBJ2-7
CDR3 DNA: TGTGCCAGCAGCCAAGGTTTAGCCGCTTACAATGAGCAGTTCTTC; CDR3 protein: CASSQGLAAYNEQFF; D gene: NA; V gene: TRBV4-2; clone size: NA; J gene: TRBJ2-1